The present TCR beta chain was sequenced within a study of blood T cells in healthy people across ages. This clonotype was found once. V was cut by 3 bases and J by 2 bases, with 5 bases left in between. Per the germline V gene, CDR1 is SNHLY and CDR2 is FYNNEI. This CDR3 is 13 amino acids long. Primed by a sample-barcoded 5' primer and a J-beta primer mix, a second PCR proceeded for 7 to 11 cycles. A single record per CDR3 protein comes from TCRdb applying MiXCR to the 5' RACE reads. The data show some 1,800,000 distinct CDR3 sequences, about 39% seen once. What was sequenced was blood. The chain uses TRBV2 and TRBJ1-3; D is ambiguous. This sequence originates from a human donor in good health. CDR3 bases: TGTGCCAGCAGTGATGAGACTGGAAACACCATATATTTT. It codes for CASSDETGNTIYF. Combining the CDR3 with reference TRBV2 and TRBJ1-3 gives the whole variable domain EPEVTQTPSHQVTQMGQEVILRCVPISNHLYFYWYRQILGQKVEFLVSFYNNEISEKSEIFDDQFSVERPDGSNFTLKIRSTKLEDSAMYFCASSDETGNTIYFGEGSWLTVV.